This TCR beta chain comes out of a study of T cell changes during pregnancy in multiple sclerosis. The CDR3 is 13 residues long. Germline V gene sequence: CDR1 MDHEN, CDR2 SYDVKM. Trimming cost V 6 bases and J 4 bases; bases outside gene matches: 5. Here immunoSEQ multiplex PCR was the method, and the copy in TCRdb shows in-frame clones only, minus some. The sample holds tens of thousands of clones; about 91% are singletons and the top ten take 0.75% to 0.95%. The TCR comes from a female donor with multiple sclerosis, enrolled in a pregnancy study. The chain has TRBV28 and TRBJ2-7, with 8 bases identical to TRBD1. The specimen comprised peripheral blood, sampled in the first trimester of pregnancy. CDR3 nucleotide sequence: TGTGCCAGCAGCACCAGGGGGCTTTACGAGCAGTACTTC. Residues: CASSTRGLYEQYF.